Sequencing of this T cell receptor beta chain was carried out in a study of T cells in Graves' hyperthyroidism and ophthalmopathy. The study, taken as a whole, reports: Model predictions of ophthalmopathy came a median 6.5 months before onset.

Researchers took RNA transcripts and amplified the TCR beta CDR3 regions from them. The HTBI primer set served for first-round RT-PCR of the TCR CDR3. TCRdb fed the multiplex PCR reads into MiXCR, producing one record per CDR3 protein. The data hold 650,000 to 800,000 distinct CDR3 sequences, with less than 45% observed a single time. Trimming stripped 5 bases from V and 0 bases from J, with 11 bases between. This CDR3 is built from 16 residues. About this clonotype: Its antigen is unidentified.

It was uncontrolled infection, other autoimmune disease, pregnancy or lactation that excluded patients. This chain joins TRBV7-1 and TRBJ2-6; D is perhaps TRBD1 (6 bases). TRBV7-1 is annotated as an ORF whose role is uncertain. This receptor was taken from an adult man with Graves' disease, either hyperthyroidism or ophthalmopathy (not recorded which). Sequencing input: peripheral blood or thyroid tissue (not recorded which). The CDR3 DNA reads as TGTGCCAGCAGCCAGGGGTCGAGCTCTGGGGCCAACGTCCTGACTTTC. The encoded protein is CASSQGSSSGANVLTF.